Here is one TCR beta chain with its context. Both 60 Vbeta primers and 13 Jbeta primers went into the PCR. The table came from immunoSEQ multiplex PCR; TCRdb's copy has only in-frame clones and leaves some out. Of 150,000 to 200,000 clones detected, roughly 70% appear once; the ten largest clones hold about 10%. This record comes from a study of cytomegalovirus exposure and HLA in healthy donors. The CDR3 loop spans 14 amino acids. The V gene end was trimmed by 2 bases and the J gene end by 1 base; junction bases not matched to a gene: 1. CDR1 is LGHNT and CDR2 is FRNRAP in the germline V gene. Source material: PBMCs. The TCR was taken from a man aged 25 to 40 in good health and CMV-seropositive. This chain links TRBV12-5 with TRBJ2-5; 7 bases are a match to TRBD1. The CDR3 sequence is CASGLSGGQETQYF. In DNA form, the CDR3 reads TGTGCTAGTGGTTTGTCAGGGGGCCAAGAGACCCAGTACTTC.